Below are 10 T cell receptor beta chains sequenced from a single sample in a study of graft-versus-host responses after intestinal transplantation. Measured with immunoSEQ multiplex PCR; TCRdb has only the in-frame clones, and not every one. The sample has some 84,000 clones; 82% are singletons. These receptors lack a known antigen. Here the sequenced sample was unstimulated CD4+ T cells sorted from spleen or lymph node cells, taken before intestinal transplant. The receptor source for this set is a human donor who received an intestinal transplant.

The rearrangement links TRBV5-6 to TRBJ1-2; D unclear. The CDR3 sequence is 13 residues long. The V end lost 4 bases, the J end lost 5 bases, and 12 bases lay between the germline ends. Germline V lookup: CDR1 SGHDT, CDR2 YYEEEE. For the CDR3, the DNA is TGTGCCAGCAGCATGGGTAGCGAGTATGGCTACACCTTC. Its protein is CASSMGSEYGYTF.

V usage is TRBV14 and J usage is TRBJ2-2, with a weak D call TRBD1 (5 bases). Between the trimmed V and J ends, which lost 7 bases and 1 base, there was a span of 16 bases. CDR1 and CDR2 (germline): SGHDN, FVKESK. The CDR3 is 16 amino acids. The CDR3 region has the DNA TGTGCCAGCACCAGGGTTGGGGTGAGGAACACCGGGGAGCTGTTTTTT. Translating gives CASTRVGVRNTGELFF.

The chain links TRBV7-9 to TRBJ2-7; tentatively, D is TRBD1 (6 bases). This CDR3 region has 14 residues. The V gene lost 5 bases and the J gene lost 7 bases, with 18 bases spanning the gap. Germline loops: CDR1 SEHNR, CDR2 FQNEAQ (reference sequence). In DNA form, the CDR3 reads TGTGCCAGCAGCGCCTTATGGGGGCAAAGGGAGCAGTACTTC. Its protein product is CASSALWGQREQYF.

A word on this clone: A junction boundary mismatches the germline segment, possibly from a read error. The J gene is TRBJ2-3, the V gene TRBV5-6; TRBD1 agrees at 7 bases. CDR3 length equals 14 residues. CDR1 is SGHDT, CDR2 YYEEEE, per germline. The CDR3 sequence: CASSLGWRTGTQYF. The CDR3 DNA reads TGTGCCAGCAGCTTGGGATGGCGGACAGGTACGCAGTATTTT.

The chain recombines TRBV7-9 with TRBJ2-5, with D hard to call. In germline, CDR1 is SEHNR, CDR2 FQNEAQ (reference sequence). V was clipped by 5 bases and J by 4 bases, with 8 bases between them. The CDR3 loop spans 12 amino acids. Here the CDR3 DNA reads TGTGCCAGCAGCATTACTTCAGAGACCCAGTACTTC. It encodes CASSITSETQYF. Using reference TRBV7-9 and TRBJ2-5 for the parts outside the CDR3, the full variable domain is DTGVSQNPRHKITKRGQNVTFRCDPISEHNRLYWYRQTLGQGPEFLTYFQNEAQLEKSRLLSDRFSAERPKGSFSTLEIQRTEQGDSAMYLCASSITSETQYFGPGTRLLVL.

The CDR3 spells CASSAYAGGQETQYF. In DNA form, the CDR3 reads TGTGCCAGCAGTGCTTATGCGGGGGGCCAAGAGACCCAGTACTTC. V gene TRBV2 combines with J gene TRBJ2-5; 8 bases match TRBD2. With V trimmed by 4 bases and J by 1 base, 5 bases remained unmatched. Per germline, CDR1 SNHLY and CDR2 FYNNEI. This CDR3 contains 15 residues. Together with reference TRBV2 and TRBJ2-5, the CDR3 gives the full variable domain: EPEVTQTPSHQVTQMGQEVILRCVPISNHLYFYWYRQILGQKVEFLVSFYNNEISEKSEIFDDQFSVERPDGSNFTLKIRSTKLEDSAMYFCASSAYAGGQETQYFGPGTRLLVL.

This rearrangement joins TRBV5-6 to TRBJ1-2; 8 bases fit TRBD1. From germline, CDR1 is SGHDT and CDR2 YYEEEE. With 0 bases clipped from V and 5 bases from J, the junction kept 6 bases outside the gene matches. The length of the CDR3 is 15 residues. The CDR3 reads CASSLGIQGDYGYTF. The CDR3 DNA reads as TGTGCCAGCAGCTTGGGAATACAGGGGGATTATGGCTACACCTTC.

This clone was detected once. The chain has TRBV7-2 and TRBJ2-7, with a possible D match to TRBD2 (6 bases). Germline assignment: CDR1 SGHTA and CDR2 FQGNSA. The CDR3 runs to 15 residues. Trimming removed 2 bases from V and 6 bases from J, with 17 bases in between. The CDR3 spells CASSLQRVPFGEQYF. Here the CDR3 DNA reads TGTGCCAGCAGCTTACAGCGGGTTCCTTTCGGCGAGCAGTACTTC. The full variable domain, its missing parts supplied by reference TRBV7-2 and TRBJ2-7, is GAGVSQSPSNKVTEKGKDVELRCDPISGHTALYWYRQSLGQGLEFLIYFQGNSAPDKSGLPSDRFSAERTGGSVSTLTIQRTQQEDSAVYLCASSLQRVPFGEQYFGPGTRLTVT.

V usage is TRBV28 and J usage is TRBJ2-3; 7 bases fit TRBD2. The germline gives CDR1 MDHEN, CDR2 SYDVKM. CDR3 size: 14 residues. Trimming took 6 bases from V and 4 from J; bases not matched to a gene: 7. CDR3 sequence: CASRPPGLSDTQYF. Here the CDR3 DNA reads TGTGCCAGCAGGCCCCCGGGACTATCAGATACGCAGTATTTT. The full variable domain, its missing parts supplied by reference TRBV28 and TRBJ2-3, is DVKVTQSSRYLVKRTGEKVFLECVQDMDHENMFWYRQDPGLGLRLIYFSYDVKMKEKGDIPEGYSVSREKKERFSLILESASTNQTSMYLCASRPPGLSDTQYFGPGTRLTVL.

J is TRBJ2-2 and V is TRBV9, with D possibly being TRBD2 (5 bases). V was shortened by 0 bases and J by 4 bases, with 10 bases between the two germline ends. Germline V gives CDR1 SGDLS, CDR2 YYNGEE. The CDR3 has 15 amino acids. As DNA, the CDR3 is TGTGCCAGCAGCGTAGATTTGCGGGTCACCGGGGAGCTGTTTTTT. It translates to CASSVDLRVTGELFF.